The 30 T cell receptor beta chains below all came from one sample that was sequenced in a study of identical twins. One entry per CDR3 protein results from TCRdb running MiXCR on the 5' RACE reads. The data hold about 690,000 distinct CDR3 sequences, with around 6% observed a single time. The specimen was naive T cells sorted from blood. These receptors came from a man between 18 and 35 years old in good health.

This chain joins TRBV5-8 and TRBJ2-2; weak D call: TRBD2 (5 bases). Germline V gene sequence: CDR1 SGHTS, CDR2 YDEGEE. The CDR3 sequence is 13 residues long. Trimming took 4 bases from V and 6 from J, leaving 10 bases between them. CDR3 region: CASSVGNSGELFF. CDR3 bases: TGTGCCAGCAGCGTCGGGAATTCCGGGGAGCTGTTTTTT.

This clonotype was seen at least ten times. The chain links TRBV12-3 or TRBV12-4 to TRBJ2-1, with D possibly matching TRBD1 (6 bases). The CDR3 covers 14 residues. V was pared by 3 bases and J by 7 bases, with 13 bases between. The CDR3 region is CASSFGQGYNEQFF. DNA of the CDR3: TGTGCCAGCAGTTTTGGGCAGGGGTATAATGAGCAGTTCTTC.

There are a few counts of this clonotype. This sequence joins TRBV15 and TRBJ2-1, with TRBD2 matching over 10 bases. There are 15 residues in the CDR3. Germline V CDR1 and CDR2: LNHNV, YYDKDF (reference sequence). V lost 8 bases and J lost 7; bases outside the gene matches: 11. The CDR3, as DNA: TGTGCCACCGATATAGCGGGAGGAGTCGGGAATGAGCAGTTCTTC. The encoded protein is CATDIAGGVGNEQFF.

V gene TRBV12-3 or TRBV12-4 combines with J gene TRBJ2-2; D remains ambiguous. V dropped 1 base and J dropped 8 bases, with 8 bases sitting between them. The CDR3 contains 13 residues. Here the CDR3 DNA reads TGTGCCAGCAGTTTAGGGGAATCGGGGGAGCTGTTTTTT. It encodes CASSLGESGELFF.

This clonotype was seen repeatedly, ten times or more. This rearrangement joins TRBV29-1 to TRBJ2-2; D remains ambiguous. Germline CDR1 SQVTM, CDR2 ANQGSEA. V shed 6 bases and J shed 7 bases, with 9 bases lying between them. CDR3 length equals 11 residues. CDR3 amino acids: CSVLDGGELFF. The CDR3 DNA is TGCAGCGTCCTGGATGGCGGGGAGCTGTTTTTT.

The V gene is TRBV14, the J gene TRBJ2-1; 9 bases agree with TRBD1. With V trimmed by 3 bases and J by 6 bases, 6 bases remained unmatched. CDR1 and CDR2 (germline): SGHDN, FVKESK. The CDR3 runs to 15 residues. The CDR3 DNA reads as TGTGCCAGCAGCCAGCGGGACAGGGTAATCAATGAGCAGTTCTTC. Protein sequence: CASSQRDRVINEQFF.

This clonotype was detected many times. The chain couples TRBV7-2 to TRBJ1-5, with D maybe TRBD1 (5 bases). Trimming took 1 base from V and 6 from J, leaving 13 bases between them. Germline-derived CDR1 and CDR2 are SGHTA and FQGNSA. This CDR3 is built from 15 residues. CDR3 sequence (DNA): TGTGCCAGCAGCTTAGGGTCGCAAAGGGGTCAGCCCCAGCATTTT. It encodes CASSLGSQRGQPQHF.

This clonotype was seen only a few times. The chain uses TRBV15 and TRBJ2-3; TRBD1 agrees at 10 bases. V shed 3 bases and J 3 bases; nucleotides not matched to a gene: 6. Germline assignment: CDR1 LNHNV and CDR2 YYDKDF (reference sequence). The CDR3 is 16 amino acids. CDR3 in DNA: TGTGCCACCAGCAGCATCCCGGGACAGGGGACAGATACGCAGTATTTT. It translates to CATSSIPGQGTDTQYF.

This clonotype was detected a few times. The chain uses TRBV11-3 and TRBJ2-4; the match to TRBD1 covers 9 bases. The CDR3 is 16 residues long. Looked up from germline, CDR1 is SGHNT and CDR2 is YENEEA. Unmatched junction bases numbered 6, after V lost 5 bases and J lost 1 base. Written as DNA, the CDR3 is TGTGCCAGCAGCCCAGGGACAGGGAATGCCAAAAACATTCAGTACTTC. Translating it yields CASSPGTGNAKNIQYF.

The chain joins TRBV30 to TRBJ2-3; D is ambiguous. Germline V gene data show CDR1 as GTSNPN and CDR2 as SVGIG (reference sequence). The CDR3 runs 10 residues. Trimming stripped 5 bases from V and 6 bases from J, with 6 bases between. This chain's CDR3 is CAWRRDTQYF. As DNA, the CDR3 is TGTGCCTGGCGGCGGGATACGCAGTATTTT.

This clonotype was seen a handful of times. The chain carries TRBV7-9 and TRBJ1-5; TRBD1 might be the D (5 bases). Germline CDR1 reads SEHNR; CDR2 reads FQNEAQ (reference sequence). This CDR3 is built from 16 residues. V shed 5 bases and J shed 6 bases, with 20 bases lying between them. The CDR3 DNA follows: TGTGCCAGCAGCCGAAACACCCAGGGAAGGGGTCAGCCCCAGCATTTT. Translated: CASSRNTQGRGQPQHF.

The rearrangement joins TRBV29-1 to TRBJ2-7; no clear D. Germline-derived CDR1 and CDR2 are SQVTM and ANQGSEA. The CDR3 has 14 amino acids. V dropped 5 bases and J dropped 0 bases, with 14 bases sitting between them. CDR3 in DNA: TGCAGCGTTAGAGACTCCGAGAGCTCCTACGAGCAGTACGTC. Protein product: CSVRDSESSYEQYV.

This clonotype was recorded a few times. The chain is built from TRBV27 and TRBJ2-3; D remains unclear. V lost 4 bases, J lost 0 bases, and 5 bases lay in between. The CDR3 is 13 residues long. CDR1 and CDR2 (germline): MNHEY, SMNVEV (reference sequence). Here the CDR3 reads CASSYISTDTQYF. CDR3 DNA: TGTGCCAGCAGTTACATTAGCACAGATACGCAGTATTTT.

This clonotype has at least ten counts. The DNA of the CDR3 is TGTGCCAGCAGCTCCTCCGACAGGGCCGAGCAGTACGTC. Its protein is CASSSSDRAEQYV. V usage is TRBV5-6 and J usage is TRBJ2-7; TRBD1 agrees at 7 bases. Trimming cost V 3 bases and J 6 bases; bases outside gene matches: 6. The germline V gene encodes CDR1 SGHDT and CDR2 YYEEEE. The CDR3 sequence is 13 residues long.

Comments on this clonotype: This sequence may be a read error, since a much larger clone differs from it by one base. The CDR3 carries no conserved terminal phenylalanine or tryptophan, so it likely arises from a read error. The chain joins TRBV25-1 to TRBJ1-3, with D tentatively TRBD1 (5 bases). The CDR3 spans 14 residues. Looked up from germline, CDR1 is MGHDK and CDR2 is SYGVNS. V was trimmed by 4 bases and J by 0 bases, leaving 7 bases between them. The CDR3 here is CASSGDSSGNTIYS. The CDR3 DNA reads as TGTGCCAGCAGTGGAGACAGCTCTGGAAACACCATATATTCT.

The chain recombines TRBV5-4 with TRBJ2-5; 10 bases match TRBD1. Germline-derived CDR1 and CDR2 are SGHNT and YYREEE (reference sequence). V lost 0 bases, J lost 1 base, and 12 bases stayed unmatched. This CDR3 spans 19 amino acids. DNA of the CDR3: TGTGCCAGCAGCTTGGCCGATCTTGGGACAGGGGCCCCCCAAGAGACCCAGTACTTC. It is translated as CASSLADLGTGAPQETQYF.

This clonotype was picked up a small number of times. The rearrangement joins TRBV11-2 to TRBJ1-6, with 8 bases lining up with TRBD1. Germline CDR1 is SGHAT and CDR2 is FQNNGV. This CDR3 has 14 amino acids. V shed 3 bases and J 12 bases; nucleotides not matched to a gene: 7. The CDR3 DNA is TGTGCCAGCAGCTTTCTTCAGGGGGCCCAACCCCTCCACTTT. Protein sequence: CASSFLQGAQPLHF.

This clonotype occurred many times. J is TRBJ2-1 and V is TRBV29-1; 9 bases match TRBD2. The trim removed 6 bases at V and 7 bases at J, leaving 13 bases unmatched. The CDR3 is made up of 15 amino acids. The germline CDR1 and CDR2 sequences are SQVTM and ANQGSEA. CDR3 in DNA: TGCAGCGTCGAGACCTTAGCGGGAGTTGGGAATGAGCAGTTCTTC. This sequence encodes CSVETLAGVGNEQFF.

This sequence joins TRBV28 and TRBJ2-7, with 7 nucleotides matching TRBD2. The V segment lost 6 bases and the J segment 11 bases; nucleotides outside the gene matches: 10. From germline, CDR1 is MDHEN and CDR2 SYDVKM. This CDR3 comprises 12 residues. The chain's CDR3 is CASSPSGGSEYF. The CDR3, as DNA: TGTGCCAGCAGCCCCTCGGGGGGATCCGAGTACTTC.

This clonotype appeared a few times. This chain's CDR3 is CASSPGGTGPVPDYNEQFF. As DNA, the CDR3 is TGTGCCAGCAGCCCAGGCGGGACAGGTCCCGTACCGGACTACAATGAGCAGTTCTTC. The V call is TRBV11-1, the J call TRBJ2-1; 8 bases are a match to TRBD1. The CDR3 covers 19 residues. V lost 5 bases, J lost 3 bases, and 18 bases stayed unmatched. Per the germline V gene, CDR1 is SGHAT and CDR2 is FQDESV (reference sequence).

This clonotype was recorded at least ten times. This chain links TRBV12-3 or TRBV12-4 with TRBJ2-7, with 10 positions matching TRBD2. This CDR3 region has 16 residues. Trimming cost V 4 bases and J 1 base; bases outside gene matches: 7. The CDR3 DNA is TGTGCCAGCAGTTCCCTACCAGCGGGAGGGTCCTACGAGCAGTACTTC. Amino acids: CASSSLPAGGSYEQYF.

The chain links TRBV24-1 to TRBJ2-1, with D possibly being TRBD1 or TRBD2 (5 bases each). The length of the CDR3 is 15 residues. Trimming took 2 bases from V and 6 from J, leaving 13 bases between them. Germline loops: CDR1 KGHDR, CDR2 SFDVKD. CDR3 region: CATSDSGGAPNEQFF. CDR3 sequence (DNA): TGTGCCACCAGTGATTCTGGGGGAGCCCCCAATGAGCAGTTCTTC.

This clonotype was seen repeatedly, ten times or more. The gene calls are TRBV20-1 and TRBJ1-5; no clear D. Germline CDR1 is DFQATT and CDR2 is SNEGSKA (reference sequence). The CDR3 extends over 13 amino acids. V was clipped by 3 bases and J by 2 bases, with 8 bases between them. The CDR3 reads CSASNRGNQPQHF. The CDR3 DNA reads TGCAGTGCTAGTAATCGGGGCAATCAGCCCCAGCATTTT.

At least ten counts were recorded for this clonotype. The CDR3 loop is CASSLGMGAGNEQFF. The CDR3 nucleotides are TGTGCCAGCAGCTTAGGGATGGGGGCCGGGAATGAGCAGTTCTTC. The rearrangement links TRBV7-2 to TRBJ2-1; tentatively, D is TRBD1 (6 bases). The ends were cut back, 1 base at V and 7 bases at J, with 14 bases in the middle. The CDR3 runs 15 residues. CDR1 and CDR2 from the germline V gene are SGHTA and FQGNSA.

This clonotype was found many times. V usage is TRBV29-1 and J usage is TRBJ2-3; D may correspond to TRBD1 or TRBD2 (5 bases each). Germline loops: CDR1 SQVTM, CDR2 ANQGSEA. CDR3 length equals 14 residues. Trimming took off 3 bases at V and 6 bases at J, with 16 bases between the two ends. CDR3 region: CSVEGGGKWDTQYF. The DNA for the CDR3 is TGCAGCGTTGAGGGTGGGGGTAAATGGGATACGCAGTATTTT.

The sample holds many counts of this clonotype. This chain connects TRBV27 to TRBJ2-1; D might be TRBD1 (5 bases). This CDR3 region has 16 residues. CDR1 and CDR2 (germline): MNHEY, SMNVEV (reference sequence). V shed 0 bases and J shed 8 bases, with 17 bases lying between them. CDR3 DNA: TGTGCCAGCAGTTTATCAGCCTACCTGGAAGGGGATGAGCAGTTCTTC. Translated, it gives CASSLSAYLEGDEQFF.

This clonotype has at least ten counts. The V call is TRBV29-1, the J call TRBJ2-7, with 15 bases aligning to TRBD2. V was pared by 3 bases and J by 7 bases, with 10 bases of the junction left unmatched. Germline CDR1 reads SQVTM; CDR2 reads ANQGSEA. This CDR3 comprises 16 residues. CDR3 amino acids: CSVEESGLAGGEEQYF. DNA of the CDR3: TGCAGCGTTGAGGAGTCGGGACTAGCGGGAGGAGAAGAGCAGTACTTC.

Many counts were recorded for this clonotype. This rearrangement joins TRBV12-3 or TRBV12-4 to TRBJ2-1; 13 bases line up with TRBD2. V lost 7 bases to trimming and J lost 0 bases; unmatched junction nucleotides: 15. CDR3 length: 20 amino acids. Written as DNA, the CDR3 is TGTGCCAGCAACCCTGGGCGGGGGACTAGCGGGGCTCCCTCCTACAATGAGCAGTTCTTC. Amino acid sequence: CASNPGRGTSGAPSYNEQFF.

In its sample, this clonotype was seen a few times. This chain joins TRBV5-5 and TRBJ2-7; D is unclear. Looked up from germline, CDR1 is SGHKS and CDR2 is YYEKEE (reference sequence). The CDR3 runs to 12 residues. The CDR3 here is CASSANGYEQFV. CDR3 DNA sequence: TGTGCCAGCAGCGCGAACGGTTACGAGCAGTTCGTC.

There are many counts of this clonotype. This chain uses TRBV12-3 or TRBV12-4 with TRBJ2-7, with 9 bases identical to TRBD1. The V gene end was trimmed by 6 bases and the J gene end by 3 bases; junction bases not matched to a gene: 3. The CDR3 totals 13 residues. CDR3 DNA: TGTGCCAGCAGGGAGACAGGGGGCTACGAGCAGTACTTC. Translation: CASRETGGYEQYF.